Each of the 25 T cell receptor beta chains below was sequenced from the same sample in a study of T cell responses to AZD1222 COVID-19 vaccine. Using immunoSEQ multiplex PCR, the repertoire was profiled, and TCRdb retains in-frame clones only, with some absent. The sample has some 150,000 clones; roughly 90% are singletons. Sequencing used peripheral blood, obtained 28 days after the second AZD1222 dose. These receptors all come from an adult who received the AZD1222 COVID-19 vaccine.

The chain recombines TRBV7-2 with TRBJ2-2; unclear D gene. In germline, CDR1 is SGHTA, CDR2 FQGNSA. The CDR3 length is 16 residues. Deletions cut 4 bases from V and 0 bases from J, with 12 bases between. In DNA form, the CDR3 reads TGTGCCAGCAGCTCAACCGGACGGACGAACACCGGGGAGCTGTTTTTT. Protein sequence: CASSSTGRTNTGELFF. The whole variable domain, filled in from reference TRBV7-2 and TRBJ2-2, reads GAGVSQSPSNKVTEKGKDVELRCDPISGHTALYWYRQSLGQGLEFLIYFQGNSAPDKSGLPSDRFSAERTGGSVSTLTIQRTQQEDSAVYLCASSSTGRTNTGELFFGEGSRLTVL.

V gene TRBV5-4 combines with J gene TRBJ1-1; 8 positions match TRBD1. V lost 2 bases to trimming and J lost 5 bases; unmatched junction nucleotides: 8. CDR1 and CDR2 from the germline V gene are SGHNT and YYREEE (reference sequence). The CDR3 sequence is 15 residues long. The chain's CDR3 is CASSLLTRTGTEAFF. As DNA, the CDR3 is TGTGCCAGCAGCTTACTAACAAGGACAGGGACTGAAGCTTTCTTT. The entire variable domain, with the rest obtained from reference TRBV5-4 and TRBJ1-1, is as follows: ETGVTQSPTHLIKTRGQQVTLRCSSQSGHNTVSWYQQALGQGPQFIFQYYREEENGRGNFPPRFSGLQFPNYSSELNVNALELDDSALYLCASSLLTRTGTEAFFGQGTRLTVV.

This chain joins TRBV6-5 and TRBJ1-2; possibly TRBD1 for D (5 bases). Germline V lookup: CDR1 MNHEY, CDR2 SVGAGI. V lost 8 bases and J lost 0, with 16 bases in between. The CDR3 contains 15 residues. The CDR3 here is CASGDSGSPNYGYTF. The CDR3, as DNA: TGTGCCAGCGGGGACTCGGGTTCGCCTAACTATGGCTACACCTTC.

The rearrangement links TRBV5-4 to TRBJ1-2, with 7 bases lining up with TRBD1. The V segment lost 1 base and the J segment 0 bases; nucleotides outside the gene matches: 6. Germline V lookup: CDR1 SGHNT, CDR2 YYREEE (reference sequence). The CDR3 length is 16 residues. CDR3 bases: TGTGCCAGCAGCTTGCCGTCGGGACAGCCTAACTATGGCTACACCTTC. Residues: CASSLPSGQPNYGYTF.

The chain employs TRBV3-1 (or the pseudogene TRBV3-2) and TRBJ1-5; perhaps TRBD1 as D (6 bases). The germline gives CDR1 LGHDT, CDR2 YNNKEL (reference sequence). Trimming shortened V by 3 bases and J by 1 base, and 7 bases separated the two germline ends. This CDR3 has 14 residues. The CDR3 DNA sequence: TGTGCCAGCAGCCAGGGGGGCAGCAATCAGCCCCAGCATTTT. This sequence encodes CASSQGGSNQPQHF.

This chain links TRBV9 with TRBJ1-1; no clear D gene. V was pared by 0 bases and J by 0 bases, with 9 bases between. Germline CDR1 reads SGDLS; CDR2 reads YYNGEE. This CDR3 has 15 amino acids. The CDR3 loop reads CASSVGRHMNTEAFF. CDR3 nucleotides: TGTGCCAGCAGCGTAGGCAGGCACATGAACACTGAAGCTTTCTTT.

The V gene is TRBV27, the J gene TRBJ2-7, with D unresolved. CDR1 and CDR2 from the germline V gene are MNHEY and SMNVEV (reference sequence). Trimming removed 5 bases at V and 2 bases at J, with 13 bases between. The CDR3 totals 14 residues. The CDR3 sequence: CASSPGLKPYEQYF. The CDR3 nucleotides are TGTGCCAGCAGTCCGGGCCTCAAACCCTACGAGCAGTACTTC.

The chain recombines TRBV6-1 with TRBJ1-5; no firm D call. Germline V gene sequence: CDR1 MNHNS, CDR2 SASEGT. CDR3 length: 15 amino acids. V lost 1 base and J 4 bases, leaving 11 bases between the germline ends. CDR3 sequence: CASSEGGLLNQPQHF. The CDR3 coding sequence is TGTGCCAGCAGTGAAGGAGGCCTCCTTAATCAGCCCCAGCATTTT.

The V call is TRBV7-3, the J call TRBJ1-1; no clear D gene. Germline loops: CDR1 SGHTA, CDR2 FQGTGA. CDR3 length equals 13 residues. V lost 3 bases, J lost 3 bases, and 8 bases lay in between. The CDR3 DNA is TGTGCCAGCAGCTTTAACGAAGACACTGAAGCTTTCTTT. Amino acids: CASSFNEDTEAFF.

The rearrangement joins TRBV5-1 to TRBJ1-6; a weak D match, TRBD1 (5 bases). Germline-derived CDR1 and CDR2 are SGHRS and YFSETQ. Trimming removed 0 bases at V and 7 bases at J, with 11 bases between. The CDR3 length is 15 residues. CDR3 in amino acids: CASSLAQGGNSPLHF. CDR3 sequence (DNA): TGCGCCAGCAGCTTGGCCCAGGGAGGGAATTCACCCCTCCACTTT.

The gene calls are TRBV12-3 or TRBV12-4 and TRBJ1-2, with 7 bases aligning to TRBD1. Germline trimming cut 8 bases from V and 11 bases from J; bases unmatched to any gene: 11. The CDR3 has 12 amino acids. The CDR3 region has the DNA TGTGCCAGCGGAGAACAGGGGCCCACGTACACCTTC. Translating gives CASGEQGPTYTF.

This sequence joins TRBV10-1 and TRBJ2-7; a weak D match, TRBD1 (6 bases). This CDR3 contains 13 residues. The germline V gene encodes CDR1 WNHNN and CDR2 SYGVQD (reference sequence). The germline V and J ends were trimmed by 6 bases and 3 bases, with 12 bases remaining between them. Written as DNA, the CDR3 is TGCGCCAGCAGCCGGGACACAATCTACGAGCAGTACTTC. Its protein is CASSRDTIYEQYF.

In its sample, this clone was seen once. V usage is TRBV27 and J usage is TRBJ1-5, with no clear D. Looked up from germline, CDR1 is MNHEY and CDR2 is SMNVEV (reference sequence). Trimming took off 7 bases at V and 3 bases at J, with 19 bases between the two ends. The CDR3 has 16 residues. The CDR3 nucleotides read TGTGCCAGCAACACCCATCTTCCAGGACCCAATCAGCCCCAGCATTTT. Encoded protein: CASNTHLPGPNQPQHF.

V usage is TRBV9 and J usage is TRBJ1-1, with unresolved D. V was trimmed by 4 bases and J by 1 base, leaving 14 bases between them. Germline V lookup: CDR1 SGDLS, CDR2 YYNGEE. The CDR3 spans 15 residues. CDR3 DNA: TGTGCCAGCAGCCCTCTTGGTCTGGCGAACACTGAAGCTTTCTTT. Amino acid sequence: CASSPLGLANTEAFF.

The chain combines TRBV7-8 with TRBJ1-1, with D perhaps TRBD1 (5 bases). The CDR3 covers 14 residues. Germline V CDR1 and CDR2: SGHVS, FQNEAQ. V was pared by 4 bases and J by 5 bases, with 14 bases between. The CDR3 DNA sequence: TGTGCCAGCAGCTCGGGCATCCAGGGAACTGAAGCTTTCTTT. Its translation is CASSSGIQGTEAFF.

This chain links TRBV4-3 with TRBJ2-2, with D perhaps TRBD2 (5 bases). V dropped 0 bases and J dropped 0 bases, with 8 bases sitting between them. Per the germline V gene, CDR1 is LGHNA and CDR2 is YSLEER. This CDR3 contains 16 residues. CDR3 bases: TGCGCCAGCAGCCAAGAGCCGGGAACGAACACCGGGGAGCTGTTTTTT. This sequence encodes CASSQEPGTNTGELFF.

This clone was recorded only once. V gene TRBV2 combines with J gene TRBJ2-2; no firm D call. The V end was cut by 1 base, the J end by 5 bases, with 2 bases between. Per germline, CDR1 SNHLY and CDR2 FYNNEI. The CDR3 consists of 12 residues. The CDR3 reads CASSEETGELFF. The DNA for the CDR3 is TGTGCCAGCAGTGAAGAAACCGGGGAGCTGTTTTTT.

The J gene is TRBJ1-2, the V gene TRBV7-8, with 7 bases identical to TRBD1. Trimming took 1 base from V and 5 from J; bases not matched to a gene: 16. Germline V gene data show CDR1 as SGHVS and CDR2 as FQNEAQ. This CDR3 is built from 18 residues. CDR3 nucleotides: TGTGCCAGCAGCTTAGGTTTAGACAGGGAGGGCGCGCTGTATGGCTACACCTTC. Amino acids: CASSLGLDREGALYGYTF. Full variable domain (rest looked up from reference TRBV7-8 and TRBJ1-2): GAGVSQSPRYKVAKRGQDVALRCDPISGHVSLFWYQQALGQGPEFLTYFQNEAQLDKSGLPSDRFFAERPEGSVSTLKIQRTQQEDSAVYLCASSLGLDREGALYGYTFGSGTRLTVV.

The genes are TRBV18 and TRBJ2-7, with 9 bases that match TRBD2. The CDR3 runs to 17 residues. Germline-derived CDR1 and CDR2 are KGHSH and LQKENI. V shed 6 bases, J shed 3 bases, and the junction held 15 bases outside the gene matches. This CDR3 reads CASSPRASGDYDYEQYF. The CDR3 bases are TGTGCCAGCTCTCCGCGGGCTAGCGGGGACTACGACTACGAGCAGTACTTC. The variable domain in full, with the rest retrieved from reference TRBV18 and TRBJ2-7, is NAGVMQNPRHLVRRRGQEARLRCSPMKGHSHVYWYRQLPEEGLKFMVYLQKENIIDESGMPKERFSAEFPKEGPSILRIQQVVRGDSAAYFCASSPRASGDYDYEQYFGPGTRLTVT.

This rearrangement joins TRBV28 to TRBJ1-4, with 7 bases that match TRBD1. CDR3 length: 15 amino acids. Germline V gives CDR1 MDHEN, CDR2 SYDVKM. V shed 7 bases, J shed 8 bases, and the junction held 13 bases outside the gene matches. CDR3 sequence (DNA): TGTGCCAGCAATACCCCACAGGGGCGCAGGGAAAAACTGTTTTTT. It specifies CASNTPQGRREKLFF.

The J gene is TRBJ1-2, the V gene TRBV7-9; tentatively, D is TRBD1 (6 bases). This CDR3 contains 16 residues. V was shortened by 0 bases and J by 2 bases, with 13 bases between the two germline ends. Germline V lookup: CDR1 SEHNR, CDR2 FQNEAQ (reference sequence). The DNA for the CDR3 is TGTGCCAGCAGCTTAGCGCAAAGGACAGCAAACTATGGCTACACCTTC. Amino acids: CASSLAQRTANYGYTF.

This sequence joins TRBV6-1 and TRBJ1-4, with 7 bases identical to TRBD1. J gave up 7 bases and V 2 bases, and 7 bases lay outside the gene matches. Germline V gene sequence: CDR1 MNHNS, CDR2 SASEGT. This CDR3 has 15 residues. CDR3 sequence: CASSERRGQGEKLFF. The DNA of the CDR3 is TGTGCCAGCAGTGAACGGAGGGGGCAGGGTGAAAAACTGTTTTTT.

V usage is TRBV5-1 and J usage is TRBJ2-2; a weak D match, TRBD2 (5 bases). Germline V gene sequence: CDR1 SGHRS, CDR2 YFSETQ. Trimming pared 3 bases from V and 4 bases from J, leaving 16 bases between. CDR3 size: 16 residues. CDR3 loop: CASSSPGRTGTGELFF. The CDR3 DNA is TGCGCCAGCAGCTCCCCCGGGCGGACTGGCACCGGGGAGCTGTTTTTT. The full variable domain, in which reference TRBV5-1 and TRBJ2-2 provide the parts outside the CDR3, is KAGVTQTPRYLIKTRGQQVTLSCSPISGHRSVSWYQQTPGQGLQFLFEYFSETQRNKGNFPGRFSGRQFSNSRSEMNVSTLELGDSALYLCASSSPGRTGTGELFFGEGSRLTVL.

V is TRBV19 and J is TRBJ1-2, with a possible D match to TRBD1 (5 bases). Trimming removed 7 bases from V and 5 bases from J, with 17 bases in between. In germline, CDR1 is LNHDA, CDR2 SQIVND (reference sequence). The CDR3 sequence is 14 residues long. DNA of the CDR3: TGTGCCAGTACCCCCTCAGCGGAGGGGTATGGCTACACCTTC. Its protein product is CASTPSAEGYGYTF. Full variable domain (outside the CDR3, taken from reference TRBV19 and TRBJ1-2): DGGITQSPKYLFRKEGQNVTLSCEQNLNHDAMYWYRQDPGQGLRLIYYSQIVNDFQKGDIAEGYSVSREKKESFPLTVTSAQKNPTAFYLCASTPSAEGYGYTFGSGTRLTVV.

The CDR3 loop is CASTIAGAAGETQYF. The CDR3, as DNA: TGTGCCAGCACTATAGCGGGGGCCGCGGGAGAGACCCAGTACTTC. The rearrangement links TRBV2 to TRBJ2-5; TRBD2 matches at 9 bases. Germline CDR1 is SNHLY and CDR2 is FYNNEI. The CDR3 contains 15 residues. The V segment lost 7 bases and the J segment 4 bases; nucleotides outside the gene matches: 10.